This TCR beta chain comes out of a study of beta chain features in type 1 diabetes. Study outcomes and limitations: Among all four CD4+ subsets, Type 1 diabetes patients had TCRB CDR3s that were moderately but significantly shorter.

This clone was picked up a small number of times. Its specificity is not known. The CDR3 loop spans 15 amino acids. Looked up from germline, CDR1 is MNHNY and CDR2 is SVGAGI (reference sequence). Deletions cut 2 bases from V and 7 bases from J, with 15 bases between. Sorted populations were all over 95% pure. Reverse transcribing all isolated RNA meant expressed TCRB transcripts were sequenced. This table comes from immunoSEQ multiplex PCR, and its TCRdb copy is limited to in-frame clones, with some not included. There are about 660,000 clones in the sample; about 14% occur only once, and just under 0.04% lies in the top ten.

The clonotype was recovered from a man between 18 and 35 years old with type 1 diabetes. The sample comprised naive CD4+ T cells from blood. V gene TRBV6-6 combines with J gene TRBJ2-1; TRBD1 might be the D (5 bases). The CDR3 DNA reads TGTGCCAGCAGTTACGGGGCAGGGATTTCGAATGAGCAGTTCTTC. This sequence encodes CASSYGAGISNEQFF.